These T cell receptor beta chains were read from a single sample in a study of blood T cell repertoires in COVID-19. The data were produced by immunoSEQ multiplex PCR, yet TCRdb's version contains in-frame clones alone and is incomplete. The sample contains roughly 110,000 clones, about 80% of which appear only once. Sequenced material: peripheral blood. The receptors derive from a man in his sixties or seventies with acute or convalescent COVID-19. CDR3s include the opening cysteine and the closing phenylalanine or tryptophan. A D gene is named only where the DNA matches it firmly. Expanded clones get a size class; other rows say once, few or many, or leave the size out.

d_call: -; v_call: TRBV3-1/TRBV3-2; clone_size: -; j_call: TRBJ1-4; cdr3_aa: CASSPTGDSARKLFF; cdr3_nt: TGTGCCAGCAGTCCCACGGGAGACAGCGCACGAAAACTGTTTTTT
d_call: -; v_call: TRBV11-2; clone_size: -; j_call: TRBJ2-7; cdr3_aa: CASRLRGSTYEQYF; cdr3_nt: TGTGCCAGCAGGTTGAGAGGATCGACCTACGAGCAGTACTTC
d_call: TRBD1; v_call: TRBV27; clone_size: -; j_call: TRBJ2-6; cdr3_aa: CASSFLMAGGRSGANVLTF; cdr3_nt: TGTGCCAGCAGTTTCCTCATGGCAGGGGGCAGGTCTGGGGCCAACGTCCTGACTTTC
d_call: TRBD1; v_call: TRBV6-5; clone_size: -; j_call: TRBJ2-2; cdr3_aa: CASSFRDRVHGELFF; cdr3_nt: TGTGCCAGCAGTTTCCGGGACAGGGTCCACGGGGAGCTGTTTTTT
d_call: TRBD2; v_call: TRBV19; clone_size: -; j_call: TRBJ2-1; cdr3_aa: CASSPGTSGASYNEQFF; cdr3_nt: TGTGCCAGTAGTCCCGGGACTAGCGGGGCCTCCTACAATGAGCAGTTCTTC
d_call: TRBD1; v_call: TRBV12-3/TRBV12-4; clone_size: -; j_call: TRBJ1-2; cdr3_aa: CASSRDRAYGYTF; cdr3_nt: TGTGCCAGCAGTCGGGACAGGGCCTATGGCTACACCTTC
d_call: -; v_call: TRBV5-1; clone_size: -; j_call: TRBJ1-1; cdr3_aa: CASSVDRRNTEAFF; cdr3_nt: TGCGCCAGCAGCGTGGACAGACGGAACACTGAAGCTTTCTTT
d_call: -; v_call: TRBV3-1/TRBV3-2; clone_size: -; j_call: TRBJ2-1; cdr3_aa: CASSQVGRENYNEQFF; cdr3_nt: TGTGCCAGCAGCCAAGTGGGTCGGGAAAACTACAATGAGCAGTTCTTC
d_call: TRBD1; v_call: TRBV7-3; clone_size: -; j_call: TRBJ1-2; cdr3_aa: CASSLAGQGAGGYTF; cdr3_nt: TGTGCCAGCAGCTTAGCGGGACAGGGGGCAGGTGGCTACACCTTC
d_call: TRBD1; v_call: TRBV9; clone_size: -; j_call: TRBJ1-1; cdr3_aa: CASSVGTGWNTEAFF; cdr3_nt: TGTGCCAGCAGCGTGGGGACAGGGTGGAACACTGAAGCTTTCTTT
d_call: TRBD1; v_call: TRBV5-1; clone_size: few; j_call: TRBJ1-5; cdr3_aa: CASSSGQGYNQPQHF; cdr3_nt: TGCGCCAGCAGCTCCGGACAGGGTTACAATCAGCCCCAGCATTTT
d_call: TRBD1; v_call: TRBV7-2; clone_size: -; j_call: TRBJ1-2; cdr3_aa: CASSSPGTGGYGYTF; cdr3_nt: TGTGCCAGCAGCTCCCCCGGGACAGGGGGCTATGGCTACACCTTC
d_call: TRBD1; v_call: TRBV24-1; clone_size: -; j_call: TRBJ2-5; cdr3_aa: CATSDPAGGTGGEETQYF; cdr3_nt: TGTGCCACCAGTGACCCGGCCGGTGGTACAGGGGGCGAAGAGACCCAGTACTTC
d_call: -; v_call: TRBV3-1/TRBV3-2; clone_size: -; j_call: TRBJ2-5; cdr3_aa: CASSQTFQETQYF; cdr3_nt: TGTGCCAGCAGCCAGACTTTCCAAGAGACCCAGTACTTC
d_call: TRBD1; v_call: TRBV6-5; clone_size: -; j_call: TRBJ1-5; cdr3_aa: CASRDRGQSNQPQHF; cdr3_nt: TGTGCCAGCAGAGACAGGGGGCAAAGCAATCAGCCCCAGCATTTT
d_call: TRBD1; v_call: TRBV15; clone_size: -; j_call: TRBJ2-5; cdr3_aa: CATSRGTGVQETQYF; cdr3_nt: TGTGCCACCAGCAGAGGGACAGGGGTCCAAGAGACCCAGTACTTC
d_call: -; v_call: TRBV12-3/TRBV12-4; clone_size: -; j_call: TRBJ2-1; cdr3_aa: CASSSYNEQFF; cdr3_nt: TGTGCCAGCAGTTCGTACAATGAGCAGTTCTTC
d_call: TRBD2; v_call: TRBV7-2; clone_size: few; j_call: TRBJ2-1; cdr3_aa: CASRLAGPGEQFF; cdr3_nt: TGTGCCAGCCGACTAGCGGGGCCCGGGGAGCAGTTCTTC
d_call: TRBD1; v_call: TRBV19; clone_size: -; j_call: TRBJ1-5; cdr3_aa: CASSTTGTTTNQPQHF; cdr3_nt: TGTGCCAGTAGTACGACAGGGACCACAACCAATCAGCCCCAGCATTTT
d_call: TRBD1; v_call: TRBV3-1/TRBV3-2; clone_size: -; j_call: TRBJ1-1; cdr3_aa: CASSPDRATEAFF; cdr3_nt: TGTGCCAGCAGCCCGGACAGGGCCACTGAAGCTTTCTTT